This TCR beta chain was documented in a study of blood T cell repertoires in COVID-19. Study context: Material from acute and convalescent COVID-19 was sourced from the United States, Italy and Spain. Sources were T cells, B-cell-depleted T cells, or PBMCs; the material itself was cDNA or gDNA.

Original handling: Reference gene primer amplification gave nucleated cell count estimates. Generated by immunoSEQ multiplex PCR, the TCRdb table keeps only in-frame clones and is missing some. V, J and clone size are those of that table, while D and trimming were read from the DNA. The table records some 260,000 clones, 85% to 90% of them present only once. Germline values: CDR1 SGDLS, CDR2 YYNGEE. This CDR3 has 15 residues. V was pared by 0 bases and J by 1 base, with 10 bases between. The sample was peripheral blood. The receptor was derived from a woman in her forties who had recovered from COVID-19. This sequence joins TRBV9 and TRBJ1-1, with D unresolved. Here the CDR3 DNA reads TGTGCCAGCAGCGTAGGGGCAGGCACGAACACTGAAGCTTTCTTT. The encoded protein is CASSVGAGTNTEAFF. The whole variable domain, remainder taken from reference TRBV9 and TRBJ1-1, is DSGVTQTPKHLITATGQRVTLRCSPRSGDLSVYWYQQSLDQGLQFLIQYYNGEERAKGNILERFSAQQFPDLHSELNLSSLELGDSALYFCASSVGAGTNTEAFFGQGTRLTVV.